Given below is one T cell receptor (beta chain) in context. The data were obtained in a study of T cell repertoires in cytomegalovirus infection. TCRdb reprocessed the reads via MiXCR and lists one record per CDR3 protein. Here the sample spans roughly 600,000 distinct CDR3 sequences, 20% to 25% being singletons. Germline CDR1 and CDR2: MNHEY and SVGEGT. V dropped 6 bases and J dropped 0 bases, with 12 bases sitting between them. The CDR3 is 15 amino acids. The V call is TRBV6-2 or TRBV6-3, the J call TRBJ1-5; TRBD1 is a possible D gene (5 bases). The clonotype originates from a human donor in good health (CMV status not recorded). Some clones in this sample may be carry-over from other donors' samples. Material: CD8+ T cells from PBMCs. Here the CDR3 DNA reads TGTGCCAGCAGAGGGAGGGGCGATAGCAATCAGCCCCAGCATTTT. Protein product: CASRGRGDSNQPQHF.